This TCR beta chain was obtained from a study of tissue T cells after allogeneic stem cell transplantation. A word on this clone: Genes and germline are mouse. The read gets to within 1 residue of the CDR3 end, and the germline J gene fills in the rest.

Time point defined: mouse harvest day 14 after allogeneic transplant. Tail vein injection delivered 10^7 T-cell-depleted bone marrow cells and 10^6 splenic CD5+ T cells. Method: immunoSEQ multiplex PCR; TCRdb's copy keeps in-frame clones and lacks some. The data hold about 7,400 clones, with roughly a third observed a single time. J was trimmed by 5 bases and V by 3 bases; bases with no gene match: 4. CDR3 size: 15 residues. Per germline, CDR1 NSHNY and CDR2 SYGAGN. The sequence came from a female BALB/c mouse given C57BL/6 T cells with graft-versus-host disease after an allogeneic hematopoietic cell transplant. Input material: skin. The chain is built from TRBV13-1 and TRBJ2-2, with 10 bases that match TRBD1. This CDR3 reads CASSGGQGLTGQLYF. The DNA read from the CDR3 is TGTGCCAGCAGTGGGGGACAGGGGTTGACCGGGCAGCTCTAC.